What follows describes a single TCR beta chain. Its antigen is still unknown. This entry is derived from a study of cytomegalovirus exposure and HLA in healthy donors. Notes on the study in general: A later analysis, which compared TCR beta chains of equal frequency, found the HLA-associated ones more clonally expanded. A few chains tied to CMV proved CMV antigen-specific in vitro.

The CDR3 runs 15 residues. The germline CDR1 and CDR2 sequences are SGHVS and FQNEAQ. V was shortened by 2 bases and J by 2 bases, with 11 bases between the two germline ends. Use of 60 Vbeta and 13 Jbeta primers characterized the PCR. Original analysis: Later reanalysis found approximately 80 million unique TCR beta chains, about 11 million of them shared. The protocol was immunoSEQ multiplex PCR, while the TCRdb copy is restricted to in-frame clones and leaves out a portion. Clone size and V and J calls were adopted from that table, with D and trimming inferred from the DNA. The data contain almost 200,000 clones, approximately 85% of them seen just once; the ten biggest clones take up about 2.5%. Healthy bone marrow donors made up the donors.

J is TRBJ2-3 and V is TRBV7-8; D uncertain. This sequence was found in a woman in her 50s in good health and CMV-seronegative. The sample consisted of PBMCs. This chain's CDR3 is CASSLIVSPTDTQYF. The CDR3 region has the DNA TGTGCCAGCAGCTTAATCGTGAGTCCCACAGATACGCAGTATTTT.